Each of the 10 T cell receptor beta chains below was sequenced from the same sample in a study of blood T cell repertoires in COVID-19 (dated by TCRdb to the early 2020s). Libraries were built with the immunoSEQ multiplex PCR assay. TCRdb obtained this table from immuneACCESS and retained in-frame rearrangements with V and J assigned. These tables miss some clones; where compared with another copy, unresolved V genes account for less than half of the shortfall, and the remainder is unexplained. The sample table shows roughly 250,000 clones, and more than 70% are seen once. Around 2.2% of the sample lies in the top ten. The sample was peripheral blood. Receptors originate from a middle-aged woman who had recovered from COVID-19.

This chain connects TRBV2 to TRBJ2-3, with 13 positions matching TRBD2. From germline, CDR1 is SNHLY and CDR2 FYNNEI. Germline trimming cut 8 bases from V and 2 bases from J; bases unmatched to any gene: 10. This CDR3 comprises 17 residues. This CDR3 is CASRGLAGALYTDTQYF. CDR3 in DNA: TGTGCCAGCCGAGGACTAGCGGGGGCCCTTTACACAGATACGCAGTATTTT.

This clone has just a few counts. This chain joins TRBV19 and TRBJ1-6; 7 bases match TRBD1. This CDR3 contains 17 residues. Unmatched junction bases numbered 15, after V lost 4 bases and J lost 9 bases. Germline CDR1 reads LNHDA; CDR2 reads SQIVND (reference sequence). The chain's CDR3 is CASSTRSGQQGGSPLHF. The CDR3 DNA reads TGTGCCAGTAGTACCCGATCGGGACAGCAGGGAGGTTCACCCCTCCACTTT.

J is TRBJ1-2 and V is TRBV6-5; TRBD1 might be the D (5 bases). This CDR3 region has 13 residues. CDR1 is MNHEY, CDR2 SVGAGI, per germline. The CDR3 DNA reads as TGTGCGGGTAGTCAGGGCGCTAACTATGGCTACACCTTC. Its protein is CAGSQGANYGYTF.

This clone has a single count. This chain links TRBV15 with TRBJ2-1; 13 nucleotides align to TRBD2. The length of the CDR3 is 16 residues. Germline CDR1 LNHNV, CDR2 YYDKDF (reference sequence). Losses at the gene ends were 3 bases for V and 7 bases for J; bases not matched to a gene: 6. CDR3 sequence (DNA): TGTGCCACCAGCAGGCAAGGACTAGCGGGGGAGAATGAGCAGTTCTTC. Residues: CATSRQGLAGENEQFF.

The CDR3: CASSLGRGFGETQYF. The CDR3, as DNA: TGTGCCAGCAGTTTGGGGAGGGGATTCGGGGAGACCCAGTACTTC. The rearrangement links TRBV27 to TRBJ2-5, with TRBD2 matching 7 bases. The V segment lost 3 bases and the J segment 5 bases; nucleotides outside the gene matches: 9. Germline V gene lookup returns CDR1 MNHEY and CDR2 SMNVEV (reference sequence). CDR3 size: 15 residues.

For the CDR3, the DNA is TGTGCCTGGAGTGCGTTTCCGACCGGGGAGCTGTTTTTT. Translating it yields CAWSAFPTGELFF. The chain links TRBV30 to TRBJ2-2, with D uncertain. Germline CDR1 is GTSNPN and CDR2 is SVGIG (reference sequence). V lost 1 base, J lost 5 bases, and 8 bases lay in between. This CDR3 is built from 13 residues.

This chain joins TRBV4-1 and TRBJ1-1; TRBD1 agrees at 7 bases. This CDR3 is 17 amino acids long. CDR1 is MGHRA and CDR2 is YSYEKL in the germline V gene. With V trimmed by 1 base and J by 0 bases, 8 bases remained unmatched. The CDR3 region is CASSQASGTVLNTEAFF. CDR3 in DNA: TGCGCCAGCAGCCAAGCTTCTGGGACAGTCTTGAACACTGAAGCTTTCTTT.

The gene calls are TRBV4-3 and TRBJ2-3, with a weak D call TRBD2 (6 bases). Germline V lookup: CDR1 LGHNA, CDR2 YSLEER. This CDR3 has 12 amino acids. The V gene lost 0 bases and the J gene lost 10 bases, with 8 bases spanning the gap. The CDR3 region is CASSQEGGAQYF. The CDR3 nucleotides read TGCGCCAGCAGCCAAGAGGGGGGTGCGCAGTATTTT.

The V call is TRBV7-9, the J call TRBJ2-7; TRBD1 aligns across 9 bases. Germline CDR1 is SEHNR and CDR2 is FQNEAQ (reference sequence). V trimming: 0 bases; J trimming: 0 bases; junction bases outside the gene matches: 6. There are 17 residues in the CDR3. The CDR3, as DNA: TGTGCCAGCAGCTTAGCCCTGGGACAGGGAAGCTCCTACGAGCAGTACTTC. This translates into CASSLALGQGSSYEQYF.

This clone has only one observation. The rearrangement joins TRBV7-9 to TRBJ1-5; a weak D match, TRBD1 (6 bases). CDR1 is SEHNR and CDR2 is FQNEAQ in the germline V gene (reference sequence). The CDR3 loop spans 15 amino acids. The ends were cut back, 5 bases at V and 0 bases at J, with 11 bases in the middle. The chain's CDR3 is CASSPQGNSNQPQHF. The CDR3 DNA follows: TGTGCCAGCAGCCCCCAGGGGAATAGCAATCAGCCCCAGCATTTT.